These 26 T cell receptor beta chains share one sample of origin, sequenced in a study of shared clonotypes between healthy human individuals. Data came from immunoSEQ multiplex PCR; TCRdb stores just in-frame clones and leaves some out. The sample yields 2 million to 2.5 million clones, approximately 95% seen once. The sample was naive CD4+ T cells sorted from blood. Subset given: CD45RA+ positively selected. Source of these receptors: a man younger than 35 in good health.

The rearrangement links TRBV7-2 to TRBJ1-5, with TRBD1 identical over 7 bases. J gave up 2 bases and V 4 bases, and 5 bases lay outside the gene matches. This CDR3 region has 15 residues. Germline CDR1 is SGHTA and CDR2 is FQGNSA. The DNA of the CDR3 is TGTGCCAGCAGCTCCGGACAGGTTGGCAATCAGCCCCAGCATTTT. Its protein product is CASSSGQVGNQPQHF.

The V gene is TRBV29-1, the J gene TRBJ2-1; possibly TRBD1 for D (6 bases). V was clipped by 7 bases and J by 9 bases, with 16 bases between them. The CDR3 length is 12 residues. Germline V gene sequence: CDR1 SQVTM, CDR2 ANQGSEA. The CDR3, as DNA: TGCAGCGCGGGACACTGGATTGGTGAGCAGTTCTTC. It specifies CSAGHWIGEQFF.

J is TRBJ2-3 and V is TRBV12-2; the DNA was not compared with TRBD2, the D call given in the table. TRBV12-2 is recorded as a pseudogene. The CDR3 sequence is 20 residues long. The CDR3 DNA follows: TGTGCAAGTCGCTTATTATCCCTGCGGCGGGGAAGACACTATAAAGATACGCAGTATTTT. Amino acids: CASRLLSLRRGRHYKDTQYF.

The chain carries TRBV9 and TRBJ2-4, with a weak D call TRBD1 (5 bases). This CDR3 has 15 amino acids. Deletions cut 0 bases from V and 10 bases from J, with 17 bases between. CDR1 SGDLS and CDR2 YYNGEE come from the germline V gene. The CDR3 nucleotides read TGTGCCAGCAGCGTAGGGATGGGGCCCGAACTGATTCAGTACTTC. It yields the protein CASSVGMGPELIQYF.

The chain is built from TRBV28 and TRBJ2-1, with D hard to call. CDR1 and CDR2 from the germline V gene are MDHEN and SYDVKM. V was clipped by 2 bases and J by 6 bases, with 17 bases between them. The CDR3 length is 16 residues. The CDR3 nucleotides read TGTGCCAGCAGTTTAAACTCGGTTTTGGCTTTCAATGAGCAGTTCTTC. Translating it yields CASSLNSVLAFNEQFF.

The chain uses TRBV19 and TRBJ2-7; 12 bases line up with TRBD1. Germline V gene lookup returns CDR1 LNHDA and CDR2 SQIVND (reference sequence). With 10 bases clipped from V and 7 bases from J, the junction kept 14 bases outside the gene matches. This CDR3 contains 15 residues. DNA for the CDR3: TGTGCCACCTCCGCCGGGACAGGGGGCCTCAGGGAGCAGTACTTC. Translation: CATSAGTGGLREQYF. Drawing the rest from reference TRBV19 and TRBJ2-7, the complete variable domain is DGGITQSPKYLFRKEGQNVTLSCEQNLNHDAMYWYRQDPGQGLRLIYYSQIVNDFQKGDIAEGYSVSREKKESFPLTVTSAQKNPTAFYLCATSAGTGGLREQYFGPGTRLTVT.

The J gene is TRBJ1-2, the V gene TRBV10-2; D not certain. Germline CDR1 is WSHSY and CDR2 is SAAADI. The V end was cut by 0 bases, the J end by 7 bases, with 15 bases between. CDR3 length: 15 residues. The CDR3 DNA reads TGCGCCAGCAGTGAGTCAGTAAAGGCCCTTTTTGGCTACACCTTC. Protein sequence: CASSESVKALFGYTF.

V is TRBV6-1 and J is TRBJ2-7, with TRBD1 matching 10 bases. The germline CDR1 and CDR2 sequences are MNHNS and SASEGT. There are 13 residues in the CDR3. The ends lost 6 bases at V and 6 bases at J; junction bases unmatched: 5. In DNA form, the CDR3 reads TGTGCCAGCAGCAGACAGGGGGCCCGCGAGCAGTACTTC. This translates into CASSRQGAREQYF.

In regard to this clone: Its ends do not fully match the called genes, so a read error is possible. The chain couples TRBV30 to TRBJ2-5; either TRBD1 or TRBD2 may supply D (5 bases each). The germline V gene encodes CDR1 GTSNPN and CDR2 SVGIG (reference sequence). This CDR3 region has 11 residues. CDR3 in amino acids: CSWGEGETQYF. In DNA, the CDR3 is TGCTCATGGGGCGAGGGAGAGACCCAGTACTTC. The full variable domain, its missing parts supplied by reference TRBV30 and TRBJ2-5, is SQTIHQWPATLVQPVGSPLSLECTVEGTSNPNLYWYRQAAGRGLQLLFYSVGIGQISSEVPQNLSASRPQDRQFILSSKKLLLSDSGFYLCSWGEGETQYFGPGTRLLVL.

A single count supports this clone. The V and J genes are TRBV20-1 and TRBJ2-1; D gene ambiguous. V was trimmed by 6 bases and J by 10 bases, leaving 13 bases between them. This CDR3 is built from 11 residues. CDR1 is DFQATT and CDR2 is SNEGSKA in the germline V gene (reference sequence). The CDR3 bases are TGCAGTGCGGTTTCGGCCCTGGAGCAGTTCTTC. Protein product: CSAVSALEQFF.

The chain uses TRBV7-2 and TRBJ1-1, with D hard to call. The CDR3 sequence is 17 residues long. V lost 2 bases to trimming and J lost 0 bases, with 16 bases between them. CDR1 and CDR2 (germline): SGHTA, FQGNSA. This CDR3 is CASSLSFVTALNTEAFF. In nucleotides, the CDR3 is TGTGCCAGCAGCTTAAGCTTTGTAACAGCTTTGAACACTGAAGCTTTCTTT.

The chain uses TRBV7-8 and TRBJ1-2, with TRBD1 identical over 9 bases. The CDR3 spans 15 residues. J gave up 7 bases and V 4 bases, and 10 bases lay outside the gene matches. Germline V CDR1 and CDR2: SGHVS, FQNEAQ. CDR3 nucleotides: TGTGCCAGCAGCTCCGGACGGGACAGGGTCACTGGCTACACCTTC. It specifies CASSSGRDRVTGYTF. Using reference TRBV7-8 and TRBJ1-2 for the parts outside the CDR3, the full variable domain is GAGVSQSPRYKVAKRGQDVALRCDPISGHVSLFWYQQALGQGPEFLTYFQNEAQLDKSGLPSDRFFAERPEGSVSTLKIQRTQQEDSAVYLCASSSGRDRVTGYTFGSGTRLTVV.

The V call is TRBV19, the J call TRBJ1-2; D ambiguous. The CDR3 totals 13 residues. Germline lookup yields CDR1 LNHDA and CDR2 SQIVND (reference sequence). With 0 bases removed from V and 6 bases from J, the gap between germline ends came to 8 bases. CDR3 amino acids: CASSIDSRDGYTF. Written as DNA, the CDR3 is TGTGCCAGTAGTATAGACAGTAGGGATGGCTACACCTTC.

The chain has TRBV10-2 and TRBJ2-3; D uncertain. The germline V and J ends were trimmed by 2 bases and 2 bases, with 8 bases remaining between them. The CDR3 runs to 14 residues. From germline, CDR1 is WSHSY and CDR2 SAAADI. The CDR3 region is CASSESAYTDTQYF. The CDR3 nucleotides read TGCGCCAGCAGTGAGAGCGCCTACACAGATACGCAGTATTTT.

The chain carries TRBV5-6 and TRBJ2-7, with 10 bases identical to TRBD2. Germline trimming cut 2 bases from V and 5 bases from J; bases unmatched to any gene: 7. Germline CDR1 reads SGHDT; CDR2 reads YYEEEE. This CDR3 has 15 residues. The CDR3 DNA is TGTGCCAGCAGCTTTGGGCTAGCGGGAGCGGACGAGCAGTACTTC. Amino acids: CASSFGLAGADEQYF.

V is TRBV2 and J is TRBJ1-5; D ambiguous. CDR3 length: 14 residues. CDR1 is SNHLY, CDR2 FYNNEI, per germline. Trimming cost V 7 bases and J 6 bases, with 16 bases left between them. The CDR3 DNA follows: TGTGCCAGCATTGGAGACACTGGAGGTCAGCCCCAGCATTTT. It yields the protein CASIGDTGGQPQHF.

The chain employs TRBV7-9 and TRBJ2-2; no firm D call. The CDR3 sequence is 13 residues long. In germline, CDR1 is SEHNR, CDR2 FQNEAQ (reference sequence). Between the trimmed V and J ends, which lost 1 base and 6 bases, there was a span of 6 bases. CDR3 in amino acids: CASSLEVPGELFF. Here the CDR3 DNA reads TGTGCCAGCAGCTTAGAGGTTCCCGGGGAGCTGTTTTTT.

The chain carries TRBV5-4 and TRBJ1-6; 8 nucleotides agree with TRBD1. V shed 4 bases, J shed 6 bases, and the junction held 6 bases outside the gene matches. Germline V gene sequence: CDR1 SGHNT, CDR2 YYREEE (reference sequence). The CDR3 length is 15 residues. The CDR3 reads CASSPGGVGNSPLHF. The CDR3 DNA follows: TGTGCCAGCAGCCCAGGGGGCGTAGGTAATTCACCCCTCCACTTT. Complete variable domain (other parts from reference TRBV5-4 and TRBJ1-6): ETGVTQSPTHLIKTRGQQVTLRCSSQSGHNTVSWYQQALGQGPQFIFQYYREEENGRGNFPPRFSGLQFPNYSSELNVNALELDDSALYLCASSPGGVGNSPLHFGNGTRLTVT.

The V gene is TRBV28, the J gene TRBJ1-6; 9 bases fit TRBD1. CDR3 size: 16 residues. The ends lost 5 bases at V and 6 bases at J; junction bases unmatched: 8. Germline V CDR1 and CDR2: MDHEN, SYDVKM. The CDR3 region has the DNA TGTGCCAGCAGTCGAAATACAGGGGGCCTTAATTCACCCCTCCACTTT. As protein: CASSRNTGGLNSPLHF.

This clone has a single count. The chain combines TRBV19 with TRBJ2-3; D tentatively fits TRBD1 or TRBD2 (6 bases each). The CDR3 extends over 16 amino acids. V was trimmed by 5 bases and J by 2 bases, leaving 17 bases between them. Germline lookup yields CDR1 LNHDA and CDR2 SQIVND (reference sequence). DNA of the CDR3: TGTGCCAGTAGTCGGGGGCGGGATAGTTACACAGATACGCAGTATTTT. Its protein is CASSRGRDSYTDTQYF.

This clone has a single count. CDR3 sequence (DNA): TGCGCCAGCAGCTTAACTACCGGGGACAGGCTAGAGACCCAGTACTTC. It specifies CASSLTTGDRLETQYF. The V call is TRBV5-1, the J call TRBJ2-5; 8 bases map to TRBD1. The J segment lost 4 bases and the V segment lost 2 bases, leaving 10 bases of the junction unmatched. CDR1 and CDR2 (germline): SGHRS, YFSETQ. CDR3 length: 16 residues.

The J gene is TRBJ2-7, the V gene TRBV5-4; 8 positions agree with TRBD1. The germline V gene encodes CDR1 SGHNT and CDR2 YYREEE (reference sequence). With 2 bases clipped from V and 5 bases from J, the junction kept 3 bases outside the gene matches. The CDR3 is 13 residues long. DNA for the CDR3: TGTGCCAGCAGCTTCGGACAGGGCCACGAGCAGTACTTC. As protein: CASSFGQGHEQYF.

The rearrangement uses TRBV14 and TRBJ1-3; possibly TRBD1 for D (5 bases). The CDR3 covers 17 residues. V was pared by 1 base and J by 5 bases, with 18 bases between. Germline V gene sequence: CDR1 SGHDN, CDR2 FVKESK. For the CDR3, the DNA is TGTGCCAGCAGCCAAGGATTTCGGGGCGCGTGGAGAAACACCATATATTTT. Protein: CASSQGFRGAWRNTIYF. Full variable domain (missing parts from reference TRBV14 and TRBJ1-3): EAGVTQFPSHSVIEKGQTVTLRCDPISGHDNLYWYRRVMGKEIKFLLHFVKESKQDESGMPNNRFLAERTGGTYSTLKVQPAELEDSGVYFCASSQGFRGAWRNTIYFGEGSWLTVV.

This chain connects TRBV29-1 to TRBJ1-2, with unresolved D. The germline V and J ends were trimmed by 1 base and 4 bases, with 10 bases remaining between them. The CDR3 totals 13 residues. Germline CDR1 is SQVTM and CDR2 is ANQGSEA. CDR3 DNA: TGCAGCGTTGAAGGGCAGAAAAGCTATGGCTACACCTTC. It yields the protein CSVEGQKSYGYTF.

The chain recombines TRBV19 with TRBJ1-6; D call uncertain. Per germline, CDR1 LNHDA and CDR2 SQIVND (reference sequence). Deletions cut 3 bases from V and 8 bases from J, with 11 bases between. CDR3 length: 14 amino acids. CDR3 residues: CASSILTEDSPLHF. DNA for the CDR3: TGTGCCAGTAGTATTCTAACAGAAGATTCACCCCTCCACTTT.

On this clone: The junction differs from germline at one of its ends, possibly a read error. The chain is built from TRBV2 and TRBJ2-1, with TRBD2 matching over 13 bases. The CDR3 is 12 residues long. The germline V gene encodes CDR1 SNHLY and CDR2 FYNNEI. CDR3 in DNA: TGTGCCAGCAGCGTAGGACTAGCGGGAGAAGTCTTC. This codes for CASSVGLAGEVF.